These 26 T cell receptor beta chains were sequenced from one sample in a study of control samples from healthy donors and cancer patients. Produced via immunoSEQ multiplex PCR; TCRdb's table is partial and in-frame only. The sample includes some 120,000 clones, 85% to 95% of them seen just once. Sequencing was performed on blood. The receptor source for this set is a man in his thirties or forties in good health.

J is TRBJ2-1 and V is TRBV19, with 8 nucleotides matching TRBD2. V lost 8 bases to trimming and J lost 2 bases; unmatched junction nucleotides: 5. Germline loops: CDR1 LNHDA, CDR2 SQIVND (reference sequence). CDR3 length: 14 amino acids. The DNA of the CDR3 is TGTGCCAGTGGAGCGGGGGCCACCTACAATGAGCAGTTCTTC. Its protein is CASGAGATYNEQFF. The whole variable domain, remainder taken from reference TRBV19 and TRBJ2-1, is DGGITQSPKYLFRKEGQNVTLSCEQNLNHDAMYWYRQDPGQGLRLIYYSQIVNDFQKGDIAEGYSVSREKKESFPLTVTSAQKNPTAFYLCASGAGATYNEQFFGPGTRLTVL.

The chain uses TRBV9 and TRBJ2-2, with 12 bases lining up with TRBD2. Per the germline V gene, CDR1 is SGDLS and CDR2 is YYNGEE. The CDR3 is made up of 16 amino acids. J gave up 6 bases and V 3 bases, and 6 bases lay outside the gene matches. The CDR3 nucleotides read TGTGCCAGCAGCGCTCCTAGCGGGGGGGCGGCCGGGGAGCTGTTTTTT. Translated, it gives CASSAPSGGAAGELFF.

This chain connects TRBV6-6 to TRBJ2-2, with 10 bases lining up with TRBD2. This CDR3 spans 15 amino acids. V lost 6 bases, J lost 6 bases, and 7 bases stayed unmatched. CDR1 is MNHNY and CDR2 is SVGAGI in the germline V gene (reference sequence). The CDR3 bases are TGTGCCAGCAGGGGAAGCGGGGGGGCCTCCGGGGAGCTGTTTTTT. This codes for CASRGSGGASGELFF.

This chain joins TRBV7-9 and TRBJ1-1; D is ambiguous. The CDR3 runs 14 residues. Germline CDR1 is SEHNR and CDR2 is FQNEAQ (reference sequence). V gave up 5 bases and J gave up 3 bases, with 13 bases separating them. The CDR3 DNA reads TGTGCCAGCAGCGTTGTCGGGGTTTACACTGAAGCTTTCTTT. Its protein product is CASSVVGVYTEAFF.

This clone came up once. The chain links TRBV2 to TRBJ1-1; D perhaps matches TRBD1 (5 bases). Trimming took off 6 bases at V and 5 bases at J, with 13 bases between the two ends. The germline gives CDR1 SNHLY, CDR2 FYNNEI. The CDR3 sequence is 13 residues long. The CDR3 bases are TGTGCCAGCAGCCCCACGGGGGGGACTGAAGCTTTCTTT. This gives the protein CASSPTGGTEAFF.

The V gene is TRBV7-8, the J gene TRBJ2-5, with D maybe TRBD2 (5 bases). The CDR3 covers 14 residues. The germline gives CDR1 SGHVS, CDR2 FQNEAQ. The V and J ends lost 2 bases and 4 bases respectively, with 11 bases between them. The DNA of the CDR3 is TGTGCCAGCAGCTTACCGGGCGGGCGAGAGACCCAGTACTTC. It codes for CASSLPGGRETQYF.

The rearrangement uses TRBV27 and TRBJ2-1, with D tentatively TRBD1 (8 bases). CDR1 and CDR2 from the germline V gene are MNHEY and SMNVEV (reference sequence). The CDR3 has 16 amino acids. The V and J ends lost 6 bases and 0 bases respectively, with 15 bases between them. CDR3 in amino acids: CASSLQGGSSYNEQFF. The CDR3 DNA reads TGTGCCAGCAGCCTACAGGGGGGGAGCTCCTACAATGAGCAGTTCTTC.

Notes on this clone: Mismatch with germline at one junction end may stem from a read error. The chain couples TRBV19 to TRBJ1-5; D uncertain. Germline-derived CDR1 and CDR2 are LNHDA and SQIVND (reference sequence). The CDR3 is 14 amino acids. The CDR3, as DNA: TGTGCCAGTAGTATATGGGTCGGTGATCAACCCCAGCATTTT. Protein product: CASSIWVGDQPQHF.

The chain links TRBV4-1 to TRBJ2-1, with 14 nucleotides matching TRBD2. The germline V gene encodes CDR1 MGHRA and CDR2 YSYEKL. The J segment lost 8 bases and the V segment lost 4 bases, leaving 4 bases of the junction unmatched. The CDR3 has 15 amino acids. The CDR3 bases are TGCGCCAGCAGCCCGACTAGCGGGGGGGCGTATGAGCAGTTCTTC. Its translation: CASSPTSGGAYEQFF.

The V gene is TRBV19, the J gene TRBJ2-2; the D gene is possibly TRBD1 (6 bases). There are 14 residues in the CDR3. V lost 5 bases and J 4 bases, leaving 11 bases between the germline ends. Germline CDR1 and CDR2: LNHDA and SQIVND (reference sequence). CDR3 coding DNA: TGTGCCAGTAGTTCCGGACAGCCCACCGGGGAGCTGTTTTTT. Its protein product is CASSSGQPTGELFF.

V gene TRBV7-9 combines with J gene TRBJ2-5; TRBD1 might be the D (5 bases). Germline V gives CDR1 SEHNR, CDR2 FQNEAQ (reference sequence). The CDR3 totals 13 residues. The V end lost 3 bases, the J end lost 2 bases, and 7 bases lay between the germline ends. CDR3 in amino acids: CASSFNRQETQYF. The DNA of the CDR3 is TGTGCCAGCAGCTTTAACAGGCAAGAGACCCAGTACTTC.

In nucleotides, the CDR3 is TGTGCCAGCAGCTGGGGGTCAGGGGATACGCAGTATTTT. It codes for CASSWGSGDTQYF. The chain is built from TRBV5-6 and TRBJ2-3; D tentatively reads TRBD1 or TRBD2 (5 bases each). Trimming removed 3 bases from V and 6 bases from J, with 11 bases in between. In germline, CDR1 is SGHDT, CDR2 YYEEEE. The CDR3 is made up of 13 amino acids.

The chain joins TRBV5-1 to TRBJ2-5; 8 bases line up with TRBD1. Trimming removed 5 bases from V and 5 bases from J; junction bases left unmatched: 11. The germline V gene encodes CDR1 SGHRS and CDR2 YFSETQ. CDR3 length equals 15 residues. The CDR3 here is CASSFLQGAAETQYF. The DNA for the CDR3 is TGCGCCAGCAGTTTTCTGCAGGGGGCCGCGGAGACCCAGTACTTC.

This chain links TRBV7-2 with TRBJ2-7; D unresolved. Trimming took 3 bases from V and 6 from J, leaving 9 bases between them. From germline, CDR1 is SGHTA and CDR2 FQGNSA. This CDR3 is built from 12 residues. The CDR3 sequence: CASSFLGIEQYF. CDR3 coding DNA: TGTGCCAGCAGCTTTTTGGGGATCGAGCAGTACTTC.

A single count supports this clone. The CDR3 nucleotides are TGTGCCAGCAGCGTGGCGCTTGGAAACACCATATATTTT. Its translation: CASSVALGNTIYF. The chain joins TRBV9 to TRBJ1-3; D unclear. This CDR3 has 13 residues. Per germline, CDR1 SGDLS and CDR2 YYNGEE. V was shortened by 2 bases and J by 3 bases, with 6 bases between the two germline ends.

The V gene is TRBV6-4, the J gene TRBJ2-3; the D gene could be TRBD1 or TRBD2 (5 bases each). The germline gives CDR1 MRHNA, CDR2 SNTAGT. V was pared by 2 bases and J by 7 bases, with 16 bases between. The CDR3 has 15 amino acids. The CDR3 here is CASSDGQGEINTQYF. The CDR3 DNA reads TGTGCCAGCAGTGACGGCCAGGGAGAAATCAATACGCAGTATTTT.

The chain carries TRBV27 and TRBJ1-1, with TRBD1 as a possible D gene (5 bases). This CDR3 has 14 residues. The V end lost 2 bases, the J end lost 1 base, and 8 bases lay between the germline ends. The germline V gene has CDR1 MNHEY and CDR2 SMNVEV (reference sequence). The CDR3 DNA follows: TGTGCCAGCAGTTTAATCGGGGGGAACACTGAAGCTTTCTTT. Translated, it gives CASSLIGGNTEAFF.

V and J are TRBV4-1 and TRBJ2-5, with 9 bases fitting TRBD2. CDR1 MGHRA and CDR2 YSYEKL come from the germline V gene. The CDR3 extends over 15 amino acids. V lost 1 base and J lost 5; bases outside the gene matches: 5. In DNA form, the CDR3 reads TGCGCCAGCAGCCAAGGGCGGGGGGGCAGGGAGACCCAGTACTTC. This codes for CASSQGRGGRETQYF.

The chain combines TRBV19 with TRBJ1-1, with D uncertain. This CDR3 region has 13 residues. The germline CDR1 and CDR2 sequences are LNHDA and SQIVND (reference sequence). The V and J ends lost 3 bases and 1 base respectively, with 6 bases between them. CDR3 bases: TGTGCCAGTAGTATGGGCCCGAACACTGAAGCTTTCTTT. Translation gives CASSMGPNTEAFF.

The rearrangement joins TRBV4-3 to TRBJ1-1; TRBD1 might be the D (5 bases). This CDR3 has 15 amino acids. V was trimmed by 0 bases and J by 4 bases, leaving 12 bases between them. The V gene's germline CDR1 is LGHNA and CDR2 YSLEER. The CDR3 reads CASSQDRAAGTEAFF. Here the CDR3 DNA reads TGCGCCAGCAGCCAAGACAGGGCCGCGGGCACTGAAGCTTTCTTT.

The chain couples TRBV5-6 to TRBJ1-2, with D possibly being TRBD1 (5 bases). Germline-derived CDR1 and CDR2 are SGHDT and YYEEEE. V lost 6 bases and J lost 4, with 13 bases in between. The CDR3 runs to 13 residues. The CDR3 loop is CASTMGGGYGYTF. For the CDR3, the DNA is TGTGCCAGCACCATGGGGGGTGGCTATGGCTACACCTTC.

This chain connects TRBV27 to TRBJ2-5; D possibly matches TRBD1 or TRBD2 (6 bases each). The CDR3 runs to 17 residues. Germline V gene data show CDR1 as MNHEY and CDR2 as SMNVEV (reference sequence). Trimming shortened V by 2 bases and J by 4 bases, and 20 bases separated the two germline ends. The CDR3 loop is CASSLTPLTGRGETQYF. In DNA form, the CDR3 reads TGTGCCAGCAGTTTAACCCCCCTAACAGGGCGGGGAGAGACCCAGTACTTC.

The chain combines TRBV6-2 or TRBV6-3 with TRBJ2-1; D may be TRBD1 (5 bases). In germline, CDR1 is MNHEY, CDR2 SVGEGT. This CDR3 is built from 16 residues. V shed 2 bases and J shed 8 bases, with 19 bases lying between them. CDR3 sequence: CASSYGVTPQGDEQFF. The CDR3 nucleotides are TGTGCCAGCAGTTACGGGGTAACTCCCCAGGGCGATGAGCAGTTCTTC.

This clone was recorded once. The rearrangement joins TRBV19 to TRBJ1-1, with unresolved D. The CDR3 totals 14 residues. Deletions cut 4 bases from V and 1 base from J, with 10 bases between. The V gene's germline CDR1 is LNHDA and CDR2 SQIVND (reference sequence). The CDR3 here is CASSKFGENTEAFF. The CDR3 DNA sequence: TGTGCCAGTAGTAAGTTTGGTGAGAACACTGAAGCTTTCTTT.

Worth noting for this clone: Other DNA sequences in the sample encode the same CDR3. The chain uses TRBV27 and TRBJ1-1; D perhaps matches TRBD1 (6 bases). Germline values: CDR1 MNHEY, CDR2 SMNVEV (reference sequence). The CDR3 is 13 residues long. The V and J ends lost 5 bases and 2 bases respectively, with 9 bases between them. The CDR3 loop is CASSLGGNTEAFF. CDR3 bases: TGTGCCAGCAGTCTAGGGGGTAACACTGAAGCTTTCTTT.

V usage is TRBV7-2 and J usage is TRBJ1-1; 9 bases match TRBD1. The CDR3 covers 15 residues. Unmatched junction bases numbered 7, after V lost 3 bases and J lost 5 bases. Per the germline V gene, CDR1 is SGHTA and CDR2 is FQGNSA. The DNA of the CDR3 is TGTGCCAGCAGCTTGTCCGGACAGGGGATTACTGAAGCTTTCTTT. The encoded protein is CASSLSGQGITEAFF.